This T cell receptor beta chain emerged from a study of T-cell memory formation after mild COVID-19. Germline CDR1 and CDR2: MNHEY and SMNVEV (reference sequence). The CDR3 runs to 16 residues. With V trimmed by 5 bases and J by 9 bases, 9 bases remained unmatched. Turning to this clonotype: Its cognate antigen is unknown.

Study-wide results and limits: CD8+ contracting clones occupied EMRA, while CD4+ ones occupied mainly CM and EM. Pre-infection memory held some responding clones, suggesting pre-existing cross-reactive T cells responded.

From the 5' RACE reads, TCRdb called clonotypes with MiXCR, one entry per CDR3 protein. The sample lists fewer than 550,000 distinct CDR3 sequences, roughly 20% seen once, with more than 8% in the top ten. The sample comprised PBMCs or a T cell subset sorted from them (not recorded which). The genes are TRBV27 and TRBJ1-6; 11 nucleotides agree with TRBD1. This TCR derives from an adult woman who had mild COVID-19 (a few samples of this study predate the infection). Cell type and time point are not known. Here the CDR3 reads CASSPQDRGRSSPLHF. The CDR3 nucleotides read TGTGCCAGCAGTCCCCAGGACAGGGGGCGGAGTTCACCCCTCCACTTT.